This TCR beta chain originates from a study of beta chain features in type 1 diabetes. Turning to the study itself: Cells sorted and examined across all samples totaled 90 million to 120 million. General observations from the study: Using cDNA template may skew counts toward highly expressing activated cells. Junctions at VDJ sites from type 1 diabetes patients had fewer insertions and more deletions. Type 1 diabetes patients had TCRB CDR3s that were shorter (moderately but significantly so) in all four CD4+ subsets.

This clone was counted a few times. The target antigen is unknown. The CDR3 sequence is 12 residues long. Trimming took 3 bases from V and 6 from J; bases not matched to a gene: 0. Germline V lookup: CDR1 GTSNPN, CDR2 SVGIG (reference sequence). Investigators reverse transcribed all isolated RNA, so they sequenced expressed TCRB transcripts. Profiling relied on immunoSEQ multiplex PCR, and the TCRdb table lists in-frame clones only, not all of them. The repertoire includes hundreds of thousands of clones, over 11% of them detected once, and approximately 0.042% sits in the top ten. Sorted CD4+ subsets: naive, central memory, regulatory, stem cell-like memory (CD45RO/CCR7/CD25/CD127/CD95/CD27 panel).

Input material: naive CD4+ T cells from blood. This TCR was sampled from a man younger than 30 with type 1 diabetes. The chain has TRBV30 and TRBJ2-2; 8 bases match TRBD1. DNA for the CDR3: TGTGCCTGGAGCAGGGGGCCCGGGGAGCTGTTTTTT. Translated, it gives CAWSRGPGELFF.